This T cell receptor (beta chain) was sequenced during a study of identical twins. Whole-study findings and limits: Models predicted too little out-of-frame TCR alpha sharing in monozygotic twins.

Germline V gene lookup returns CDR1 LGHNT and CDR2 FRNRAP. The CDR3 sequence is 16 residues long. Trimming cost V 10 bases and J 1 base; bases outside gene matches: 6. This clonotype has only a few counts. Its antigen is as yet unknown. TCRdb called the 5' RACE reads again in MiXCR, with one record for every CDR3 protein. This sample yields around 370,000 distinct CDR3 sequences, of which 8.5% to 10% are seen a single time; about 9.1% belongs to the top ten. This clonotype was sampled from a woman aged 50 to 60 in good health. Sequencing was carried out using naive T cells sorted from blood. The chain recombines TRBV12-5 with TRBJ2-6; 11 nucleotides match TRBD2. The CDR3 region is CATSGTSGSGANVLTF. The CDR3 DNA sequence: TGTGCTACATCCGGGACTAGCGGATCTGGGGCCAACGTCCTGACTTTC.